The rows below give T cell receptor beta chains drawn from one sample of a study of blood T cell repertoires in COVID-19. Sequencing used immunoSEQ multiplex PCR; TCRdb keeps in-frame clones, though not all of them. The sample includes around 440,000 clones, around 89% of them seen just once. Input material: peripheral blood. Receptors originate from a woman between 45 and 65 years old with COVID-19, enrolled during active disease. Both conserved end residues are part of each CDR3. The D gene is left open where the match is weak. Part of the rows lack a size; the others show once, few, many or a class for expanded clones.

TRBJ2-7 | . | once | TRBV6-1 | CASSEADSSYEQYF | TGTGCCAGCAGTGAAGCTGACTCGAGCTACGAGCAGTACTTC
TRBJ1-6 | TRBD1 | . | TRBV5-8 | CASSLDLTGTENSPLHF | TGTGCCAGCAGCTTGGACTTAACCGGGACAGAGAATTCACCCCTCCACTTT
TRBJ2-1 | TRBD1 | . | TRBV6-5 | CASLEEGANEQFF | TGTGCCAGCCTAGAAGAGGGGGCCAATGAGCAGTTCTTC
TRBJ2-1 | . | . | TRBV27 | CASSSWGDEQFF | TGTGCCAGCAGTTCCTGGGGGGATGAGCAGTTCTTC
TRBJ2-7 | . | . | TRBV28 | CASSLSRGSTYEQYF | TGTGCCAGCAGTTTATCCAGGGGATCGACCTACGAGCAGTACTTC
TRBJ1-6 | TRBD1 | . | TRBV5-1 | CASSFASGGSNSPLHF | TGCGCCAGCAGCTTTGCGTCAGGGGGAAGTAATTCACCCCTCCACTTT
TRBJ2-5 | . | . | TRBV6-6 | CASSYHEETQYF | TGTGCCAGCAGTTACCATGAAGAGACCCAGTACTTC
TRBJ2-7 | . | . | TRBV6-5 | CASSYSQGEQYF | TGTGCCAGCAGTTACTCGCAGGGAGAGCAGTACTTC
TRBJ1-4 | . | . | TRBV21-1 | CASSIHRVTNEKLFF | TGTGCCAGCAGCATCCACAGGGTTACTAATGAAAAACTGTTTTTT
TRBJ2-7 | . | . | TRBV13 | CASSFSGEGGDDEQYF | TGTGCCAGCAGCTTTAGTGGGGAGGGGGGCGACGACGAGCAGTACTTC
TRBJ2-7 | . | . | TRBV19 | CATSQGPEQYF | TGTGCCACTTCACAGGGACCCGAGCAGTACTTC
TRBJ2-1 | . | few | TRBV2 | CASSTLQGHEQFF | TGTGCCAGCAGTACCCTCCAGGGCCATGAGCAGTTCTTC
TRBJ1-2 | TRBD1 | few | TRBV19 | CASSGPGGLDGYTF | TGTGCCAGTAGTGGTCCAGGGGGGTTAGATGGCTACACCTTC
TRBJ2-7 | . | few | TRBV7-9 | CASSLGQFYEQYF | TGTGCCAGCAGCTTAGGACAGTTCTACGAGCAGTACTTC
TRBJ2-2 | TRBD1 | . | TRBV5-1 | CASSWGTGLPGELFF | TGCGCCAGCAGCTGGGGGACAGGGCTTCCCGGGGAGCTGTTTTTT
TRBJ1-1 | TRBD1 | . | TRBV28 | CASSSTGWEEAFF | TGTGCCAGCAGTTCGACAGGGTGGGAAGAAGCTTTCTTT
TRBJ1-2 | TRBD1 | . | TRBV30 | CAWSESTGDYGYTF | TGTGCCTGGAGTGAGTCGACAGGGGACTATGGCTACACCTTC
TRBJ2-3 | TRBD2 | . | TRBV2 | CASGSGGAGDTQYF | TGTGCCAGCGGGAGCGGGGGGGCCGGAGATACGCAGTATTTT
TRBJ1-1 | . | . | TRBV19 | CASTPAGLAEAFF | TGTGCCAGTACCCCAGCGGGGTTGGCTGAAGCTTTCTTT
TRBJ1-4 | . | . | TRBV4-1 | CASSQEAVANEKLFF | TGCGCCAGCAGCCAAGAAGCCGTCGCTAACGAAAAACTGTTTTTT
TRBJ1-1 | TRBD1 | . | TRBV11-3 | CASSRTGDTEAFF | TGTGCCAGCAGCCGTACAGGGGACACTGAAGCTTTCTTT
TRBJ1-4 | . | . | TRBV9 | CASSAAGEGLHEKLFF | TGTGCCAGCAGCGCCGCGGGGGAGGGCTTGCATGAAAAACTGTTTTTT
TRBJ2-1 | . | . | TRBV24-1 | CATSDLQWMGDEQFF | TGTGCCACCAGTGATTTGCAATGGATGGGAGATGAGCAGTTCTTC
TRBJ2-7 | TRBD2 | few | TRBV30 | CAWSVAGGPYEQYF | TGTGCCTGGAGTGTAGCGGGGGGGCCCTACGAGCAGTACTTC
TRBJ2-7 | TRBD1 | . | TRBV9 | CASSVKDRLNEQYF | TGTGCCAGCAGCGTAAAGGACAGGTTGAACGAGCAGTACTTC
TRBJ2-2 | TRBD1 | . | TRBV5-3 | CARSSGGTGFVGELFF | TGTGCCAGAAGCTCGGGCGGGACAGGTTTTGTCGGGGAGCTGTTTTTT
TRBJ1-1 | TRBD1 | . | TRBV15 | CATSRPFGTGNEAFF | TGTGCCACCAGCAGACCTTTTGGGACAGGGAATGAAGCTTTCTTT
TRBJ2-5 | TRBD2 | . | TRBV6-1 | CASSEGRLAGGRGETQYF | TGTGCCAGCAGTGAAGGCCGACTAGCGGGGGGCCGCGGGGAGACCCAGTACTTC
TRBJ1-1 | . | . | TRBV12-5 | CASGRDSGTAFF | TGTGCTAGTGGCCGCGATTCGGGTACGGCTTTCTTT
TRBJ2-7 | . | . | TRBV6-5 | CASRIQGPYEQYF | TGTGCCAGCAGAATTCAGGGCCCCTACGAGCAGTACTTC
TRBJ1-1 | . | . | TRBV19 | CASSLDRRVTEAFF | TGTGCCAGTAGCCTGGACAGAAGGGTCACTGAAGCTTTCTTT
TRBJ1-6 | . | . | TRBV25-1 | CASSEFPATYNSPLHF | TGTGCCAGCAGTGAATTTCCAGCGACCTATAATTCACCCCTCCACTTT
TRBJ1-2 | TRBD1 | once | TRBV25-1 | CASLDRESYTF | TGTGCCAGCCTAGACAGGGAAAGCTACACCTTC
TRBJ2-7 | . | . | TRBV27 | CASSLSRGEQYF | TGTGCCAGCAGTTTATCCCGGGGGGAGCAGTACTTC
TRBJ2-5 | TRBD1 | . | TRBV5-6 | CASSDRTGQGWETQYF | TGTGCCAGCAGCGACCGGACGGGACAGGGTTGGGAGACCCAGTACTTC
TRBJ2-3 | TRBD2 | few | TRBV27 | CASSPFSGADTQYF | TGTGCCAGCAGTCCCTTTAGCGGGGCAGATACGCAGTATTTT
TRBJ2-7 | TRBD1 | . | TRBV3-1/TRBV3-2 | CASSPGTGGTNEQYF | TGTGCCAGCAGTCCCGGGACAGGGGGCACCAACGAGCAGTACTTC
TRBJ2-2 | . | few | TRBV5-6 | CASSRAPSDTGELFF | TGTGCCAGCAGCCGAGCCCCGAGTGACACCGGGGAGCTGTTTTTT
TRBJ1-1 | TRBD1 | . | TRBV7-3 | CASSLFRDRVTFF | TGTGCCAGCAGCTTATTTCGGGACAGGGTAACTTTCTTT
TRBJ1-1 | . | . | TRBV12-3/TRBV12-4 | CASSFQGNTEAFF | TGTGCCAGCAGTTTCCAGGGAAACACTGAAGCTTTCTTT
TRBJ2-2 | TRBD2 | . | TRBV9 | CASSSRGDRNGELFF | TGTGCCAGCAGCTCGCGGGGGGACCGAAACGGGGAGCTGTTTTTT
TRBJ2-7 | TRBD1 | . | TRBV7-9 | CASSHNDRAEQYF | TGTGCCAGCAGCCATAATGACAGGGCCGAGCAGTACTTC